This T cell receptor beta chain was sequenced for a study of blood T cell repertoires in COVID-19. V shed 8 bases and J shed 1 base, with 11 bases lying between them. Germline V gene data show CDR1 as WSHSY and CDR2 as SAAADI. CDR3 length: 14 amino acids. This clone was counted a few times. Here immunoSEQ multiplex PCR was the method, and the copy in TCRdb shows in-frame clones only, minus some. The repertoire includes over 150,000 clones, over 65% of them detected once, and about 1.8% sits in the top ten. The V gene is TRBV10-2, the J gene TRBJ2-2, with D possibly TRBD1 on 6 matching bases. Sequencing was performed on peripheral blood. The TCR was taken from a man older than 75 with acute or convalescent COVID-19. CDR3 sequence: CASQMDRNTGELFF. The CDR3 DNA is TGCGCCAGCCAGATGGACAGGAACACCGGGGAGCTGTTTTTT.